The 17 T cell receptor beta chains reported below all come from one sample, sequenced in a study of shared clonotypes between healthy human individuals. TCRdb's table, derived via immunoSEQ multiplex PCR, lists solely in-frame clones and lacks some. The sample yields under 700,000 clones, 90% to 95% seen once. The naive CD8 fraction comprised CD45RO-negative cells positively selected for CCR7 and excluded terminally differentiated effector memory CD45RA+ cells. The material sequenced was naive CD8+ T cells sorted from blood. These receptors were collected from a woman aged 25 to 45 in good health.

The CDR3 protein is CATSRVGAVLQETQYF. The DNA for the CDR3 is TGTGCCACCAGCAGAGTGGGAGCGGTCCTCCAAGAGACCCAGTACTTC. This chain connects TRBV15 to TRBJ2-5; a possible D gene is TRBD2 (5 bases). Germline CDR1 reads LNHNV; CDR2 reads YYDKDF (reference sequence). Trimming cost V 1 base and J 1 base, with 13 bases left between them. This CDR3 has 16 amino acids.

The gene calls are TRBV15 and TRBJ2-2; possible D gene TRBD1, 6 bases. This CDR3 spans 16 amino acids. Per germline, CDR1 LNHNV and CDR2 YYDKDF (reference sequence). The V gene lost 0 bases and the J gene lost 7 bases, with 15 bases spanning the gap. CDR3 bases: TGTGCCACCAGCAGAGAAAGGCAGGGGTACGGCGGGGAGCTGTTTTTT. Amino acid sequence: CATSRERQGYGGELFF.

With respect to this clone: Other DNA sequences in this specimen translate into the identical CDR3. The chain combines TRBV25-1 with TRBJ2-7; tentative D call: TRBD2 (5 bases). Between the trimmed V and J ends, which lost 2 bases and 0 bases, there was a span of 8 bases. CDR1 is MGHDK and CDR2 is SYGVNS in the germline V gene. The CDR3 is 14 amino acids. The CDR3 loop is CASSESGGSYEQYF. For the CDR3, the DNA is TGTGCCAGCAGTGAAAGCGGAGGCTCCTACGAGCAGTACTTC.

The V and J genes are TRBV9 and TRBJ2-7; D possibly corresponds to TRBD2 (5 bases). This CDR3 has 16 amino acids. Germline values: CDR1 SGDLS, CDR2 YYNGEE. V shed 0 bases and J shed 0 bases, with 13 bases lying between them. The CDR3 coding sequence is TGTGCCAGCAGCGTAGAAGGAAGGGAGAGCTCCTACGAGCAGTACTTC. It yields the protein CASSVEGRESSYEQYF.

V gene TRBV27 combines with J gene TRBJ2-1; TRBD2 agrees at 8 bases. V lost 7 bases, J lost 1 base, and 3 bases stayed unmatched. The CDR3 runs 14 residues. Germline CDR1 MNHEY, CDR2 SMNVEV (reference sequence). The CDR3 protein is CASTTSVSYNEQFF. The CDR3 region has the DNA TGTGCCAGCACGACTAGCGTTTCCTACAATGAGCAGTTCTTC.

The CDR3 sequence: CASSLVADPYYEQYF. CDR3 DNA sequence: TGTGCCAGCAGCTTGGTGGCGGACCCCTACTACGAGCAGTACTTC. The J gene is TRBJ2-7, the V gene TRBV5-8; D is undetermined. Germline V CDR1 and CDR2: SGHTS, YDEGEE. The CDR3 sequence is 15 residues long. The V end lost 0 bases, the J end lost 3 bases, and 13 bases lay between the germline ends.

The chain links TRBV11-3 to TRBJ2-2; D may be TRBD1 (6 bases). The CDR3 length is 14 residues. Per germline, CDR1 SGHNT and CDR2 YENEEA. The V gene lost 4 bases and the J gene lost 3 bases, with 9 bases spanning the gap. CDR3 sequence reads: CASSSGTYTGELFF. CDR3 DNA: TGTGCCAGCAGCTCCGGGACATACACCGGGGAGCTGTTTTTT.

The CDR3 protein is CASSEYNPSYEQYF. DNA of the CDR3: TGTGCCAGCAGTGAATATAACCCCTCCTACGAGCAGTACTTC. This rearrangement joins TRBV25-1 to TRBJ2-7; D unclear. Germline V gene data show CDR1 as MGHDK and CDR2 as SYGVNS. V dropped 0 bases and J dropped 0 bases, with 6 bases sitting between them. The CDR3 is 14 residues long.

The chain links TRBV7-9 to TRBJ2-7; TRBD2 matches at 10 bases. Trimming cost V 1 base and J 4 bases; bases outside gene matches: 7. The CDR3 consists of 16 residues. Germline V gene lookup returns CDR1 SEHNR and CDR2 FQNEAQ (reference sequence). CDR3 loop: CASSLGASGSRYEQYF. The DNA of the CDR3 is TGTGCCAGCAGCTTAGGAGCTAGCGGGAGTCGGTACGAGCAGTACTTC.

Only one count was recorded for this clone. The rearrangement uses TRBV4-1 and TRBJ2-5; D not certain. Germline V gene data show CDR1 as MGHRA and CDR2 as YSYEKL. V was pared by 4 bases and J by 11 bases, with 26 bases between. The CDR3 spans 16 residues. In DNA, the CDR3 is TGCGCCAGCAGCCCTCGGTCGACCACAACTTACGATGAGCAGTACTTC. Translation: CASSPRSTTTYDEQYF.

This sequence joins TRBV6-1 and TRBJ2-7, with a tentative D call TRBD1 (6 bases). V lost 4 bases and J 3 bases, leaving 13 bases between the germline ends. There are 14 residues in the CDR3. CDR1 and CDR2 from the germline V gene are MNHNS and SASEGT. This CDR3 reads CASSGIDRYYEQYF. The CDR3 bases are TGTGCCAGCAGTGGGATAGACAGGTACTACGAGCAGTACTTC.

There are a few counts of this clone. The rearrangement uses TRBV5-1 and TRBJ1-1; a possible D gene is TRBD1 (5 bases). Germline V gene sequence: CDR1 SGHRS, CDR2 YFSETQ. The CDR3 totals 18 residues. V lost 1 base and J 3 bases, leaving 22 bases between the germline ends. CDR3 nucleotides: TGCGCCAGCAGCTTGACGCCGGCGGGGGTTTATAGGGACACTGAAGCTTTCTTT. It is translated as CASSLTPAGVYRDTEAFF.

The gene calls are TRBV11-2 and TRBJ2-7, with TRBD1 matching over 9 bases. The V gene end was trimmed by 2 bases and the J gene end by 5 bases; junction bases not matched to a gene: 1. The length of the CDR3 is 13 residues. CDR1 SGHAT and CDR2 FQNNGV come from the germline V gene. Written as DNA, the CDR3 is TGTGCCAGCAGCTTATGGGACAGGGACGAGCAGTACTTC. As protein: CASSLWDRDEQYF.

The chain combines TRBV7-6 with TRBJ2-7, with 8 positions matching TRBD1. The length of the CDR3 is 14 residues. CDR1 SGHVS and CDR2 FNYEAQ come from the germline V gene. The V segment lost 0 bases and the J segment 5 bases; nucleotides outside the gene matches: 3. CDR3 protein: CASSLADRGDEQYF. DNA for the CDR3: TGTGCCAGCAGCTTAGCTGACAGGGGCGACGAGCAGTACTTC. Together with reference TRBV7-6 and TRBJ2-7, the CDR3 gives the full variable domain: GAGVSQSPRYKVTKRGQDVALRCDPISGHVSLYWYRQALGQGPEFLTYFNYEAQQDKSGLPNDRFSAERPEGSISTLTIQRTEQRDSAMYRCASSLADRGDEQYFGPGTRLTVT.

This chain uses TRBV2 with TRBJ2-7; 7 bases are a match to TRBD2. This CDR3 has 12 residues. V dropped 6 bases and J dropped 2; count of bases not matched to a gene: 1. CDR1 is SNHLY and CDR2 is FYNNEI in the germline V gene. This CDR3 is CASSGTTYEQYF. The DNA of the CDR3 is TGTGCCAGCAGCGGGACTACCTACGAGCAGTACTTC.

The rearrangement links TRBV9 to TRBJ2-2; D gene uncertain. CDR1 and CDR2 from the germline V gene are SGDLS and YYNGEE. This CDR3 has 11 amino acids. With 7 bases removed from V and 8 bases from J, the gap between germline ends came to 9 bases. The CDR3 loop is CASGLPGELFF. CDR3 nucleotides: TGTGCCAGCGGGTTACCTGGGGAGCTGTTTTTT.

This chain joins TRBV28 and TRBJ2-1, with 7 bases that match TRBD2. Germline CDR1 MDHEN, CDR2 SYDVKM. The CDR3 runs to 14 residues. V shed 7 bases and J 3 bases; nucleotides not matched to a gene: 6. The CDR3 DNA sequence: TGTGCCAGCATAAGTCTAGCGGACTACAATGAGCAGTTCTTC. Its protein is CASISLADYNEQFF. Drawing the rest from reference TRBV28 and TRBJ2-1, the complete variable domain is DVKVTQSSRYLVKRTGEKVFLECVQDMDHENMFWYRQDPGLGLRLIYFSYDVKMKEKGDIPEGYSVSREKKERFSLILESASTNQTSMYLCASISLADYNEQFFGPGTRLTVL.